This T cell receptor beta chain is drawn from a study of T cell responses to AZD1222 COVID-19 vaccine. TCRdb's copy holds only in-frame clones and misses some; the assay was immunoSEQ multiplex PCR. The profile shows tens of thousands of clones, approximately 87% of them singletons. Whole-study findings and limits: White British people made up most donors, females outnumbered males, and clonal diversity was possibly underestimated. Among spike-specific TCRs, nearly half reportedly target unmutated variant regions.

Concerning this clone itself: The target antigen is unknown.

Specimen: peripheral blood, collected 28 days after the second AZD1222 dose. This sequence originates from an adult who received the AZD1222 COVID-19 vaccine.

CDR3 region: CASSLWGGGIEKLFF. The CDR3 DNA sequence: TGTGCCAGCAGCTTATGGGGAGGTGGAATTGAAAAACTGTTTTTT. The chain uses TRBV11-2 and TRBJ1-4; D not certain. The V gene lost 2 bases and the J gene lost 7 bases, with 14 bases spanning the gap. CDR1 is SGHAT and CDR2 is FQNNGV in the germline V gene. There are 15 residues in the CDR3.